This T cell receptor beta chain is from a study of blood T cell repertoires in COVID-19. Across the study: Some COVID-19 samples were acute and others convalescent; all came from the United States, Italy and Spain. PBMCs, B-cell-depleted T cells, or T cells provided the cDNA or gDNA that made up the material.

Germline values: CDR1 MDHEN, CDR2 SYDVKM. This CDR3 is 14 amino acids long. V was trimmed by 3 bases and J by 6 bases, leaving 12 bases between them. Original handling: Quantification of nucleated cells was approximated via reference gene primer amplification. Some clones are missing from TCRdb's copy, which holds only in-frame ones; the method was immunoSEQ multiplex PCR. The V and J calls and clone size were taken over from that table, and D and trimming were inferred from the DNA. The sample records over 200,000 clones, approximately 88% being singletons. The gene calls are TRBV28 and TRBJ1-3; no firm D call. Sequencing was done on a sample of peripheral blood. The receptor was derived from a human donor in a cohort sampled during active COVID-19. This chain's CDR3 is CASSFLAGANTIYF. CDR3 DNA: TGTGCCAGCAGTTTCTTGGCAGGTGCAAACACCATATATTTT.